The 21 T cell receptor beta chains below were found in one sample sequenced in a study of spatial heterogeneity in lung cancer. Time point noted: sample taken at primary tumor resection. The sequenced material consisted of unsorted whole RNA from tumor, nontumor lung or frozen PBMC. TCRdb ran MiXCR on the 5' RACE reads and lists one entry per CDR3 protein. The table includes about 75,000 distinct CDR3 sequences, roughly 13% detected once. The sample in question was PBMCs, obtained at surgery. Receptors originate from a male donor with early-stage non-small cell lung cancer.

Many counts were recorded for this clonotype. The rearrangement uses TRBV6-5 and TRBJ1-3; 7 bases match TRBD1. Germline trimming cut 7 bases from V and 2 bases from J; bases unmatched to any gene: 11. The germline V gene has CDR1 MNHEY and CDR2 SVGAGI. CDR3 length equals 16 residues. CDR3 nucleotides: TGTGCCAGCAAGGGAACTTTGGGGACAGCTGGAAACACCATATATTTT. Its protein product is CASKGTLGTAGNTIYF.

The V and J genes are TRBV5-1 and TRBJ2-2; 8 nucleotides line up with TRBD2. From germline, CDR1 is SGHRS and CDR2 YFSETQ. The CDR3 length is 15 residues. V shed 0 bases and J 4 bases; nucleotides not matched to a gene: 2. CDR3 in DNA: TGCGCCAGCAGCTTGGAGCTAGCGGGCACCGGGGAGCTGTTTTTT. Amino acid sequence: CASSLELAGTGELFF.

The rearrangement joins TRBV20-1 to TRBJ2-7; 7 positions agree with TRBD1. This CDR3 spans 13 amino acids. V was pared by 7 bases and J by 5 bases, with 11 bases of the junction left unmatched. CDR1 is DFQATT, CDR2 SNEGSKA, per germline (reference sequence). The CDR3 DNA reads TGCAGTGTTTCTAGACAGGGAATTGACGAGCAGTACTTC. Its protein is CSVSRQGIDEQYF.

This chain links TRBV24-1 with TRBJ1-4, with 9 bases aligning to TRBD1. This CDR3 region has 19 residues. Per the germline V gene, CDR1 is KGHDR and CDR2 is SFDVKD. Unmatched junction bases numbered 12, after V lost 4 bases and J lost 1 base. The CDR3 region is CATSEFTGGARRTNEKLFF. CDR3 DNA sequence: TGTGCCACCAGTGAGTTTACAGGGGGCGCGAGAAGAACTAATGAAAAACTGTTTTTT.

The table lists this clonotype with many counts. This sequence joins TRBV9 and TRBJ1-5; no clear D gene. Trimming stripped 5 bases from V and 2 bases from J, with 2 bases between. The CDR3 runs to 11 residues. Looked up from germline, CDR1 is SGDLS and CDR2 is YYNGEE. The CDR3 bases are TGTGCCAGCAGGGGCAATCAGCCCCAGCATTTT. Its translation is CASRGNQPQHF.

This clonotype has more than one count but fewer than ten. This chain uses TRBV5-5 with TRBJ2-7; TRBD2 matches 8 bases. Germline V CDR1 and CDR2: SGHKS, YYEKEE (reference sequence). The CDR3 consists of 16 residues. With V trimmed by 4 bases and J by 5 bases, 14 bases remained unmatched. The DNA of the CDR3 is TGTGCCAGCAGCCCACGACTATCGGCTAGCGGGCACGAGCAGTACTTC. It specifies CASSPRLSASGHEQYF. Complete variable domain (other parts from reference TRBV5-5 and TRBJ2-7): DAGVTQSPTHLIKTRGQQVTLRCSPISGHKSVSWYQQVLGQGPQFIFQYYEKEERGRGNFPDRFSARQFPNYSSELNVNALLLGDSALYLCASSPRLSASGHEQYFGPGTRLTVT.

This sequence joins TRBV5-1 and TRBJ2-5, with 7 bases identical to TRBD2. Germline CDR1 and CDR2: SGHRS and YFSETQ. V lost 0 bases, J lost 2 bases, and 4 bases stayed unmatched. CDR3 length equals 15 residues. CDR3 region: CASSLEPAGQETQYF. The CDR3 bases are TGCGCCAGCAGCTTGGAGCCAGCGGGGCAAGAGACCCAGTACTTC.

The chain joins TRBV5-1 to TRBJ2-3, with 11 bases identical to TRBD2. Trimming took 5 bases from V and 0 from J; bases not matched to a gene: 2. Germline CDR1 SGHRS, CDR2 YFSETQ. The CDR3 has 15 residues. The CDR3 DNA follows: TGCGCCAGCAGGGGACTAGCGGTTAGCACAGATACGCAGTATTTT. It translates to CASRGLAVSTDTQYF.

This clonotype was observed a few times. For the CDR3, the DNA is TGTGCCAGCCTACAAGCGGGACGAGCCTACGAGCAGTACTTC. Amino acid sequence: CASLQAGRAYEQYF. V and J are TRBV6-2 or TRBV6-3 and TRBJ2-7, with TRBD2 identical over 7 bases. V shed 8 bases and J 2 bases; nucleotides not matched to a gene: 9. Germline V gene data show CDR1 as MNHEY and CDR2 as SVGEGT. The CDR3 extends over 14 amino acids.

This clonotype was counted only a few times. This chain joins TRBV7-9 and TRBJ1-6; 8 bases match TRBD1. The CDR3 is 14 residues long. The germline V gene has CDR1 SEHNR and CDR2 FQNEAQ (reference sequence). Germline trimming cut 1 base from V and 9 bases from J; bases unmatched to any gene: 2. DNA for the CDR3: TGTGCCAGCAGCTTAGGCAGGGGGCTTTCACCCCTCCACTTT. This sequence encodes CASSLGRGLSPLHF.

The chain carries TRBV30 and TRBJ2-2, with D hard to call. The CDR3 length is 13 residues. Germline V gives CDR1 GTSNPN, CDR2 SVGIG (reference sequence). V was cut by 0 bases and J by 3 bases, with 5 bases left in between. Here the CDR3 DNA reads TGTGCCTGGAGTGTACAGTACACCGGGGAGCTGTTTTTT. Its protein product is CAWSVQYTGELFF.

This clonotype was counted at least ten times. The chain carries TRBV4-3 and TRBJ1-4, with 8 bases fitting TRBD1. V shed 6 bases, J shed 7 bases, and the junction held 7 bases outside the gene matches. Germline-derived CDR1 and CDR2 are LGHNA and YSLEER. The CDR3 runs 14 residues. This CDR3 is CASRYRDRSEKLFF. CDR3 DNA sequence: TGCGCCAGCAGATACCGGGACAGGAGTGAAAAACTGTTTTTT.

The rearrangement links TRBV3-1 to TRBJ2-7; no clear D gene. The CDR3 contains 15 residues. Germline lookup yields CDR1 LGHDT and CDR2 YNNKEL (reference sequence). Trimming shortened V by 0 bases and J by 3 bases, and 12 bases separated the two germline ends. CDR3 protein: CASSQESGTGYEQYF. The CDR3 DNA reads as TGTGCCAGCAGCCAAGAGTCTGGTACGGGCTACGAGCAGTACTTC.

This clonotype was seen a handful of times. The J gene is TRBJ1-4, the V gene TRBV4-3, with D unclear. The V gene lost 1 base and the J gene lost 8 bases, with 17 bases spanning the gap. From germline, CDR1 is LGHNA and CDR2 YSLEER. CDR3 length equals 16 residues. The DNA for the CDR3 is TGCGCCAGCAGCCAAGGCGGCGGATCCGACAAGGAAAAACTGTTTTTT. Translating gives CASSQGGGSDKEKLFF.

In this sample, this clonotype turned up a few times. J is TRBJ2-7 and V is TRBV20-1; D unclear. Trimming took off 3 bases at V and 1 base at J, with 16 bases between the two ends. CDR3 length: 15 amino acids. Per the germline V gene, CDR1 is DFQATT and CDR2 is SNEGSKA (reference sequence). DNA of the CDR3: TGCAGTGCTAGCCCTAGTACCAAACAATCCTACGAGCAGTACTTC. Amino acid sequence: CSASPSTKQSYEQYF.

In its sample, this clonotype was seen a few times. J is TRBJ2-2 and V is TRBV11-2; unclear D gene. This CDR3 spans 13 amino acids. V was cut by 3 bases and J by 4 bases, with 6 bases left in between. Germline assignment: CDR1 SGHAT and CDR2 FQNNGV. CDR3 sequence: CASSFYVTGELFF. The CDR3 DNA reads as TGTGCCAGCAGCTTTTACGTCACCGGGGAGCTGTTTTTT.

This chain uses TRBV21-1 with TRBJ1-2; the D call TRBD1 from the table was never checked on the DNA. TRBV21-1 is a pseudogene locus. This CDR3 is built from 14 residues. The CDR3 nucleotides read TGTGCCAGCAGCCGCCTACATGGGGCGGATGGCTACACCTTC. Translation: CASSRLHGADGYTF.

This chain joins TRBV7-3 and TRBJ2-2; 7 bases map to TRBD1. Losses at the gene ends were 4 bases for V and 6 bases for J; bases not matched to a gene: 2. The CDR3 is 13 residues long. Germline V CDR1 and CDR2: SGHTA, FQGTGA. The CDR3, as DNA: TGTGCCAGCAGCTCTGGACAGGCCGGGGAGCTGTTTTTT. It yields the protein CASSSGQAGELFF.

The rearrangement uses TRBV28 and TRBJ1-2; 8 nucleotides align to TRBD1. The J segment lost 5 bases and the V segment lost 4 bases, leaving 12 bases of the junction unmatched. The germline V gene encodes CDR1 MDHEN and CDR2 SYDVKM. This CDR3 is built from 16 residues. The CDR3 DNA reads as TGTGCCAGCAGTTATCTGGCGGACAGGGATTTATATGGCTACACCTTC. Translated: CASSYLADRDLYGYTF.

The table lists this clonotype with many counts. The V gene is TRBV3-1, the J gene TRBJ1-2, with 7 positions matching TRBD1. The CDR3 has 15 residues. Germline CDR1 is LGHDT and CDR2 is YNNKEL (reference sequence). V lost 1 base and J lost 4; bases outside the gene matches: 6. The CDR3 DNA reads TGTGCCAGCAGCCAAGCCGACAGGGAAGTCTATGGCTACACCTTC. Residues: CASSQADREVYGYTF.

This clonotype has only a few counts. The genes are TRBV6-1 and TRBJ2-5, with TRBD2 matching over 9 bases. Germline-derived CDR1 and CDR2 are MNHNS and SASEGT. The V gene end was trimmed by 6 bases and the J gene end by 1 base; junction bases not matched to a gene: 3. CDR3 length: 14 residues. CDR3 in DNA: TGTGCCAGCAGCCTGGGACTAGCCCAAGAGACCCAGTACTTC. Its translation: CASSLGLAQETQYF.